At least ten counts were recorded for the clone carrying this T cell receptor beta chain. Antigen unknown. TCRdb passed the RACE reads through MiXCR, listing each CDR3 protein once. Seen here are roughly 380,000 distinct CDR3 sequences, around 5% observed once, and the top ten hold around 2.3%. Trimming removed 5 bases from V and 7 bases from J, with 14 bases in between. Germline assignment: CDR1 SQVTM and CDR2 ANQGSEA. The CDR3 extends over 13 amino acids. These data belong to a study of human T cells and chemical hapten exposure. Study as a whole: In the approximately 25-week study, patients were dosed weekly with diphenylcyclopropenone on the scalp throughout. Study outcomes and limitations: Every donor had alopecia, and their immune response may therefore differ from healthy people's.

Time point noted: patch test 1, 2 weeks after DPC sensitization. Treatment in this sample: therapeutic diphenylcyclopropenone sensitization with weekly scalp DPC. Alopecia patients, 18 to 70 years old and DPC-suitable, served as donors. This chain connects TRBV29-1 to TRBJ2-2; D call uncertain. The sample in question was whole blood, obtained in connection with sensitization to the hapten diphenylcyclopropenone (DPC). The sequence came from a woman in her 50s with alopecia areata. Some clones in this sample may be carry-over from other donors' samples. The CDR3, as DNA: TGCAGCGTTAAGGCTGGCTCGGTCGGGGAGCTGTTTTTT. Protein: CSVKAGSVGELFF.